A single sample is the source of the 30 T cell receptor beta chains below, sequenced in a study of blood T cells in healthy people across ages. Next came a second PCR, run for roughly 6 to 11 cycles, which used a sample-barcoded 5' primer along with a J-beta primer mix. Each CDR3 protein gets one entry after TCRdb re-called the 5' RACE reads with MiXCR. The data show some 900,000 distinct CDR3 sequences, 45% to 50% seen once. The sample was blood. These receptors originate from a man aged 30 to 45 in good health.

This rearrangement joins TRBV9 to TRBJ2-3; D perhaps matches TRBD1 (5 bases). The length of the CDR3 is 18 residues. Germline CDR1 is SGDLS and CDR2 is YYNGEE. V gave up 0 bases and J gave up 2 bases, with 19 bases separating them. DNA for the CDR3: TGTGCCAGCAGCGTAGGTACCCGGGCAAGGGGCCTCACAGATACGCAGTATTTT. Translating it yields CASSVGTRARGLTDTQYF.

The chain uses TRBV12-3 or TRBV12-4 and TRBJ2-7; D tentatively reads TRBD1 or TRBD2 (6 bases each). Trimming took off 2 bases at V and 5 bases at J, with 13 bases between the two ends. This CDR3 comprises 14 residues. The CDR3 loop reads CASSLPGAHNEQYF. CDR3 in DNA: TGTGCCAGCAGTTTACCGGGGGCGCACAACGAGCAGTACTTC.

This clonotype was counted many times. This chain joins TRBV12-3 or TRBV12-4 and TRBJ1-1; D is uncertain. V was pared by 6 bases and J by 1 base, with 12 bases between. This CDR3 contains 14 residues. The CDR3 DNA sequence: TGTGCCAGCAGCTTAAGTGGCAGGAACACTGAAGCTTTCTTT. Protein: CASSLSGRNTEAFF.

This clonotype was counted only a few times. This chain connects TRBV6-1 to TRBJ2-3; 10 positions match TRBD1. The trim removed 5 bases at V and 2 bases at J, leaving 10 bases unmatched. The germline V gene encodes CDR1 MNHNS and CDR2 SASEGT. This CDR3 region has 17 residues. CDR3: CASSTGTGVLLTDTQYF. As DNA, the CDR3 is TGTGCCAGCAGTACCGGGACAGGGGTCCTCCTCACAGATACGCAGTATTTT.

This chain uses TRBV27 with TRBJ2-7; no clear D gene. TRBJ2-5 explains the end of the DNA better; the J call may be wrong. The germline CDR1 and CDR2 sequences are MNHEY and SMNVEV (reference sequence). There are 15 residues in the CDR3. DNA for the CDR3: TGTGCCAGCAGTTCCCCATTCGGTGGCGGAGAGACCCAGTACTTC. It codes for CASSSPFGGGETQYF.

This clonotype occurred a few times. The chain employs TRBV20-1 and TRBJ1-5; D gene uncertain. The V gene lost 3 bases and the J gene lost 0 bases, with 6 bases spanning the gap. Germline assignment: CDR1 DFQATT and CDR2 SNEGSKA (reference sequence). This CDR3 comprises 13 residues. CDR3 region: CSAREDSNQPQHF. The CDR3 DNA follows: TGCAGTGCTAGGGAAGATAGCAATCAGCCCCAGCATTTT.

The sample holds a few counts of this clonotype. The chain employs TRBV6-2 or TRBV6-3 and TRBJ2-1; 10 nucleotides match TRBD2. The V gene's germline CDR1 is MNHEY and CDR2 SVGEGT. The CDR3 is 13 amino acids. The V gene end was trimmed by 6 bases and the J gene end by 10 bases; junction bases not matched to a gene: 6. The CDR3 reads CASSLSGLAEQFF. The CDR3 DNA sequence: TGTGCCAGCAGCCTCTCGGGACTAGCGGAGCAGTTCTTC.

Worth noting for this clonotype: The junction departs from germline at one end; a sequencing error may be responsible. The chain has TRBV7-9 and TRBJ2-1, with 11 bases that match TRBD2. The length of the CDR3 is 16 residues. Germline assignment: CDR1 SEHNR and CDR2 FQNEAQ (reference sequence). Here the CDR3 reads CASSHPLAGGYHEQFF. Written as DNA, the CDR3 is TGTGCCAGCAGCCACCCCCTAGCGGGGGGCTACCATGAGCAGTTCTTC. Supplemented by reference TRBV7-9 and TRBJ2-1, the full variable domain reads DTGVSQNPRHKITKRGQNVTFRCDPISEHNRLYWYRQTLGQGPEFLTYFQNEAQLEKSRLLSDRFSAERPKGSFSTLEIQRTEQGDSAMYLCASSHPLAGGYHEQFFGPGTRLTVL.

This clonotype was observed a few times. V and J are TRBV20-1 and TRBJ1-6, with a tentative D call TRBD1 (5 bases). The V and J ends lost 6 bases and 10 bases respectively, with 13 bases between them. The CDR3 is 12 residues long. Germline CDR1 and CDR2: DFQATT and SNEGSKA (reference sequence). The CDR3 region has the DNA TGCAGTGCAGCCGCAGGGAGCTCACCCCTCCACTTT. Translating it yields CSAAAGSSPLHF.

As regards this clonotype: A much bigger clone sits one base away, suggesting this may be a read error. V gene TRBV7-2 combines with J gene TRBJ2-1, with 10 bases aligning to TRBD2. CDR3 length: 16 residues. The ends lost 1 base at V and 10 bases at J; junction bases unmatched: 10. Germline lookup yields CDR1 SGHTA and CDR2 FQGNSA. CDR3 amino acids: CASSLVSLAGDREQFF. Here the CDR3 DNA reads TGTGCCAGCAGCTTAGTGAGTCTAGCGGGGGATCGAGAGCAGTTCTTC.

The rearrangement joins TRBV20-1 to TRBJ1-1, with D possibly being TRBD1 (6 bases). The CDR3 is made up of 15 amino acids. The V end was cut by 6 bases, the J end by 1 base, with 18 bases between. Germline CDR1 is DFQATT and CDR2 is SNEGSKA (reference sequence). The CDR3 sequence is CSASGGASRNTEAFF. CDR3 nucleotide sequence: TGCAGTGCCTCCGGGGGGGCGTCTAGGAACACTGAAGCTTTCTTT.

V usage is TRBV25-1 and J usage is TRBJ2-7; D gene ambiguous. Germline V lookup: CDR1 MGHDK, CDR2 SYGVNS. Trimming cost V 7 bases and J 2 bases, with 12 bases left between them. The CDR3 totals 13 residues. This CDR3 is CASNPADPYEQYF. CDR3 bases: TGTGCCAGCAATCCGGCAGACCCCTACGAGCAGTACTTC.

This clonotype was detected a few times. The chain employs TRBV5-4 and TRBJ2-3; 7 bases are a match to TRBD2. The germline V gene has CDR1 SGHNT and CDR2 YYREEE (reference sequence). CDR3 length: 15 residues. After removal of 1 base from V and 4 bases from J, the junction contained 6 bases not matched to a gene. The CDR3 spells CASSLTLADADTQYF. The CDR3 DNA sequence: TGTGCCAGCAGCTTGACGCTAGCGGACGCAGATACGCAGTATTTT.

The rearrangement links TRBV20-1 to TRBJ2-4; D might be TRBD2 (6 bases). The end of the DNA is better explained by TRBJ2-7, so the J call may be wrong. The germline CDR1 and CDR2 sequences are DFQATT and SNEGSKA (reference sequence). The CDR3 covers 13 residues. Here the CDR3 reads CSATPPTSYEQYF. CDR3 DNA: TGCAGTGCCACTCCGCCGACTAGCTACGAGCAGTACTTC.

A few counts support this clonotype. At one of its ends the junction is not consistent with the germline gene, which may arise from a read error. CDR3 sequence (DNA): TGTGCCAGTAGCTTATTTGCAGGGATGACAGATACGCAGTATTTT. It translates to CASSLFAGMTDTQYF. This sequence joins TRBV7-3 and TRBJ2-3, with a possible D match to TRBD1 (5 bases). This CDR3 has 15 residues. Germline V gene sequence: CDR1 SGHTA, CDR2 FQGTGA.

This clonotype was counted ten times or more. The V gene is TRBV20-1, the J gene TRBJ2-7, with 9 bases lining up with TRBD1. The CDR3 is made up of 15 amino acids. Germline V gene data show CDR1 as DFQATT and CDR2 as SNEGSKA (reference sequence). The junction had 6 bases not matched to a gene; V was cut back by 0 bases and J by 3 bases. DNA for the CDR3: TGCAGTGCTAGAGATCCGGGACAGGGAGGCTACGAGCAGTACTTC. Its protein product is CSARDPGQGGYEQYF.

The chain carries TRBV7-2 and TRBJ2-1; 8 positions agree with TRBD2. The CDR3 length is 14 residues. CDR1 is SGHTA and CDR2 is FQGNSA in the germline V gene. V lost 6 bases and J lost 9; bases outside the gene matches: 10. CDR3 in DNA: TGTGCCAGCAGGTCCGGGACTAGTAGATCTGAGCAGTTCTTC. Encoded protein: CASRSGTSRSEQFF.

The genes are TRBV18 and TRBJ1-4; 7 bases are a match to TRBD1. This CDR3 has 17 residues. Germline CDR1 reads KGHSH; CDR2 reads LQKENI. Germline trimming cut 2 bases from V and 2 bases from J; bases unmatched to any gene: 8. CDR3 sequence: CASSPTTGELTNEKLFF. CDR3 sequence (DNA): TGTGCCAGCTCACCAACTACAGGGGAATTGACTAATGAAAAACTGTTTTTT.

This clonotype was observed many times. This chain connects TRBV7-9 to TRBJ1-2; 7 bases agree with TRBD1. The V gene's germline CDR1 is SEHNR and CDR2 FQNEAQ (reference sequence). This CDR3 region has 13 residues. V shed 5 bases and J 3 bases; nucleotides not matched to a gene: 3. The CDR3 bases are TGTGCCAGCAGCCGCACAGGGGACTATGGCTACACCTTC. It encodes CASSRTGDYGYTF.

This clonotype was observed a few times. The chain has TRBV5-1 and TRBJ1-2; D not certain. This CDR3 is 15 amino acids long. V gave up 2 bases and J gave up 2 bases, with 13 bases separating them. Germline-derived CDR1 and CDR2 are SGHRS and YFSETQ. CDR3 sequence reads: CASSLRQAPNYGYTF. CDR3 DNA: TGCGCCAGCAGCTTACGCCAGGCCCCAAACTATGGCTACACCTTC.

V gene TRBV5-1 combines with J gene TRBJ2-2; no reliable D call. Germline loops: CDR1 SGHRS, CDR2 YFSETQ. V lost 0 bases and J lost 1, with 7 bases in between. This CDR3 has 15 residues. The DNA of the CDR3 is TGCGCCAGCAGCTTGGGCCATCAGAACACCGGGGAGCTGTTTTTT. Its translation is CASSLGHQNTGELFF.

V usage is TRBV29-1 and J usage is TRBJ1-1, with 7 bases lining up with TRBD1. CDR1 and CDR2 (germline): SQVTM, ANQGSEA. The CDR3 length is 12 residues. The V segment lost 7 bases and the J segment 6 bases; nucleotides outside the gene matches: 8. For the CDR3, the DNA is TGCAGCGGGGGACAGCTAGCCTCTGAAGCTTTCTTT. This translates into CSGGQLASEAFF.

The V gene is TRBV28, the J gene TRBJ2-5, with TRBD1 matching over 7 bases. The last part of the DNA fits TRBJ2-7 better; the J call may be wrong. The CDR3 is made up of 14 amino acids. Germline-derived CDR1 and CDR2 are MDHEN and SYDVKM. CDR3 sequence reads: CASSPLGQYNEQYF. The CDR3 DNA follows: TGTGCCAGCAGTCCGCTGGGACAGTACAACGAGCAGTACTTC.

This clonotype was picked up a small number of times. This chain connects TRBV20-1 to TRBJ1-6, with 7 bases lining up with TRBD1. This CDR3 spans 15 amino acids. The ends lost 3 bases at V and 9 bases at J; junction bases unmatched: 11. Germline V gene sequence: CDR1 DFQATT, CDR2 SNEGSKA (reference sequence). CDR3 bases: TGCAGTGCTAGGGTAGGGGGCGGTTTAGGTTCACCCCTCCACTTT. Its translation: CSARVGGGLGSPLHF.

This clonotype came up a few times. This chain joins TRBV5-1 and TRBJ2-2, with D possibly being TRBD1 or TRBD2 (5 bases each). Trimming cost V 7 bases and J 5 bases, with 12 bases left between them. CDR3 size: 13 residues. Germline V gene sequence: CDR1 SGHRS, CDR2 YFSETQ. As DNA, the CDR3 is TGCGCCAGCGGGGCAGGGAGTACCGGGGAGCTGTTTTTT. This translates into CASGAGSTGELFF.

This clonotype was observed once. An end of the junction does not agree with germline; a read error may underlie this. The CDR3, as DNA: TGTACCAGCAGAGCAAATAGCCCAGGCTCCTACAATGAGCAGTTCTTC. This encodes CTSRANSPGSYNEQFF. The rearrangement joins TRBV4-2 to TRBJ2-1; D uncertain. The CDR3 sequence is 16 residues long. Per the germline V gene, CDR1 is LGHNA and CDR2 is YNFKEQ.

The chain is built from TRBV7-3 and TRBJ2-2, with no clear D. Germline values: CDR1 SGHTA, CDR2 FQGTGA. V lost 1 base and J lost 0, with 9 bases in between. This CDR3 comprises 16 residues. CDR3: CASSLNRASNTGELFF. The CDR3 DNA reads TGTGCCAGCAGCTTAAATAGGGCTTCGAACACCGGGGAGCTGTTTTTT.

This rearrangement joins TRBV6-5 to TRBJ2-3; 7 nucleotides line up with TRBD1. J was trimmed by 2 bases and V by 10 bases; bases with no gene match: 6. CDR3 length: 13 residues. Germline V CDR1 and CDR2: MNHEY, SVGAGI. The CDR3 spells CAICDRATDTQYF. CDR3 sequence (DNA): TGTGCCATCTGTGACAGGGCCACAGATACGCAGTATTTT.

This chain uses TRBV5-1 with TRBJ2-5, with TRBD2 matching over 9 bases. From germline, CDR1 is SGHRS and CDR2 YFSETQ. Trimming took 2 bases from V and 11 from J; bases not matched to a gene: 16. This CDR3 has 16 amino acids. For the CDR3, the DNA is TGCGCCAGCAGCTTTCTAGCGGGGAGGACCAGTGGGGAGCAGTACTTC. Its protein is CASSFLAGRTSGEQYF.

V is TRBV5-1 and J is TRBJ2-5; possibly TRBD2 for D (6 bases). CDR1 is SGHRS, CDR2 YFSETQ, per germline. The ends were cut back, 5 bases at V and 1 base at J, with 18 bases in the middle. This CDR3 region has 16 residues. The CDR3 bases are TGCGCCAGCAGTAGGCAGCGGGTTAGCGGCCAAGAGACCCAGTACTTC. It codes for CASSRQRVSGQETQYF.